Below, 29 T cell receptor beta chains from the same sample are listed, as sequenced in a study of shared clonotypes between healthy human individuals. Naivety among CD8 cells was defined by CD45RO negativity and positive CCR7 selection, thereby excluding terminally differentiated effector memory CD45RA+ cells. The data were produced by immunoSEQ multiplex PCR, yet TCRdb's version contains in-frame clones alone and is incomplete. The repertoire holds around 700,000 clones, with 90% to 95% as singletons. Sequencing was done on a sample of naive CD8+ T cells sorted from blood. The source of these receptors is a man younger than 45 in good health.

This CDR3 reads CASSQLAGVNNEQFF. The DNA of the CDR3 is TGTGCCAGCAGCCAGCTAGCGGGAGTTAACAATGAGCAGTTCTTC. The rearrangement links TRBV14 to TRBJ2-1, with TRBD2 matching over 10 bases. The CDR3 length is 15 residues. The germline V gene has CDR1 SGHDN and CDR2 FVKESK. V lost 3 bases, J lost 5 bases, and 4 bases stayed unmatched.

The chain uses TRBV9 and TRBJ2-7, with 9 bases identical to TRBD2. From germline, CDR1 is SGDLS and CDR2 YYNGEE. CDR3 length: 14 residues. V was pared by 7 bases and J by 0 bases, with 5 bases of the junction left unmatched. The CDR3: CASGDSGSSYEQYF. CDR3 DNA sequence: TGTGCCAGCGGGGATAGCGGGAGCTCCTACGAGCAGTACTTC.

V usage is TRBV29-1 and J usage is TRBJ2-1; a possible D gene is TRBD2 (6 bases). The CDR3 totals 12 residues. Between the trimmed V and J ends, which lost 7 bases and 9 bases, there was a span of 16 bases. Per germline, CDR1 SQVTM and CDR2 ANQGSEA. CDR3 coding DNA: TGCAGCGGCCGGGACTTAGGGTTTGAGCAGTTCTTC. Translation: CSGRDLGFEQFF.

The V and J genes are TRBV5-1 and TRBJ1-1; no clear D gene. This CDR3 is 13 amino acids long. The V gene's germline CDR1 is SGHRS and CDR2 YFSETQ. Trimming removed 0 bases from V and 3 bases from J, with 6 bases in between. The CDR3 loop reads CASSLDSYTEAFF. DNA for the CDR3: TGCGCCAGCAGCTTGGACAGCTACACTGAAGCTTTCTTT.

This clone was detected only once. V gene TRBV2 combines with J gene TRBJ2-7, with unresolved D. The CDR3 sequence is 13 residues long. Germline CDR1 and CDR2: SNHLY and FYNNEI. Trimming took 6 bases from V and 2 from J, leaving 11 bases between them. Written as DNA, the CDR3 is TGTGCCAGCAGGCTGTCTGATACCTACGAGCAGTACTTC. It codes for CASRLSDTYEQYF.

The CDR3 region is CASSFGGGRADTQYF. The CDR3 nucleotides read TGTGCCAGCAGCTTCGGCGGGGGGCGCGCAGATACGCAGTATTTT. The J gene is TRBJ2-3, the V gene TRBV28, with 8 bases aligning to TRBD2. Germline V gene data show CDR1 as MDHEN and CDR2 as SYDVKM. CDR3 length: 15 residues. V lost 6 bases, J lost 4 bases, and 9 bases stayed unmatched.

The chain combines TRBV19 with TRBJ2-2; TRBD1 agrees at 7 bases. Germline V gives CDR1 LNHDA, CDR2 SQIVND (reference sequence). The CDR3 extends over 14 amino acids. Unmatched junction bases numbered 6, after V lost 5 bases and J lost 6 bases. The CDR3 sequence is CASSFTGDAGELFF. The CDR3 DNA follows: TGTGCCAGTAGTTTTACAGGGGACGCCGGGGAGCTGTTTTTT.

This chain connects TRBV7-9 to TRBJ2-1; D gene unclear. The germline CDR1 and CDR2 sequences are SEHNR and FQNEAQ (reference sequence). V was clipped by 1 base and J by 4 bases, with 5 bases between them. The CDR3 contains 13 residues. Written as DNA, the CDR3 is TGTGCCAGCAGCTTAGGGCCTTACAATGAGCAGTTCTTC. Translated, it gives CASSLGPYNEQFF.

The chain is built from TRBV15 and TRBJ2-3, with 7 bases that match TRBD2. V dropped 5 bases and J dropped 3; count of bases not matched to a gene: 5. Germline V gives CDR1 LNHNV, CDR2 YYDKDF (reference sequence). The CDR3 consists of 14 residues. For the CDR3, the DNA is TGTGCCACCAGCCTCAGGCGGGGGACAGATACGCAGTATTTT. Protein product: CATSLRRGTDTQYF.

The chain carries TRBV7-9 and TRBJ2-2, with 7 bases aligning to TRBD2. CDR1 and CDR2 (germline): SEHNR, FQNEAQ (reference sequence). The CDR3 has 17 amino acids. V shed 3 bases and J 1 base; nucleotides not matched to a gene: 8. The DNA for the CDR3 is TGTGCCAGCAGCTTTCCCGAAAGCGGGGTGAACACCGGGGAGCTGTTTTTT. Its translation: CASSFPESGVNTGELFF.

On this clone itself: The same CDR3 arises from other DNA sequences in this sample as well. CDR3 in DNA: TGTGCCAGCAGCGTAGGTGGGAGCGGTACCGGGGAGCTGTTTTTT. It codes for CASSVGGSGTGELFF. The chain uses TRBV9 and TRBJ2-2; maybe TRBD2 (5 bases). This CDR3 region has 15 residues. V was pared by 0 bases and J by 5 bases, with 11 bases between. Germline CDR1 and CDR2: SGDLS and YYNGEE.

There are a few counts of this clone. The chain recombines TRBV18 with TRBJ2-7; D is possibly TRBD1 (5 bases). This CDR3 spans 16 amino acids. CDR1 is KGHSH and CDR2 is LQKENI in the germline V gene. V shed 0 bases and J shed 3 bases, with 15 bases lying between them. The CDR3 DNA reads TGTGCCAGCTCACCACCGCAGGGCCATACGATCTACGAGCAGTACTTC. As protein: CASSPPQGHTIYEQYF.

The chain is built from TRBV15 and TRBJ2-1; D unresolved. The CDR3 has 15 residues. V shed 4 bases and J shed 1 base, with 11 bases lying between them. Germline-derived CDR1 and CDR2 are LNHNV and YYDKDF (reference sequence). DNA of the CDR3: TGTGCCACCAGCACGAGCCCGGGTTCCTACAATGAGCAGTTCTTC. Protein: CATSTSPGSYNEQFF.

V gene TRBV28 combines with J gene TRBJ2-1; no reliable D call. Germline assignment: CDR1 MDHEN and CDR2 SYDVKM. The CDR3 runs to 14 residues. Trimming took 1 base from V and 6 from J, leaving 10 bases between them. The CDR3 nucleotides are TGTGCCAGCAGTTTATTGACGAACATCAATGAGCAGTTCTTC. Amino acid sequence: CASSLLTNINEQFF.

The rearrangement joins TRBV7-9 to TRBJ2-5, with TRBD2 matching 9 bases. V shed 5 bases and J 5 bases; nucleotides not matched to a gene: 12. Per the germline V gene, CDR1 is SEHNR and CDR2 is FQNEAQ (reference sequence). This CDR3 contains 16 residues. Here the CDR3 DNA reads TGTGCCAGCAGCGCAGGGTGGGCTAGCGGGATTGAGACCCAGTACTTC. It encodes CASSAGWASGIETQYF.

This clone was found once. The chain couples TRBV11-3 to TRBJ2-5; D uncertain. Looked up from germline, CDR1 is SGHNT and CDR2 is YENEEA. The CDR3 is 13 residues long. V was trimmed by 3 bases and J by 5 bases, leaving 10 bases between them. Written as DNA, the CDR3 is TGTGCCAGCAGCTTGGGTCCGATGGAGACCCAGTACTTC. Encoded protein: CASSLGPMETQYF.

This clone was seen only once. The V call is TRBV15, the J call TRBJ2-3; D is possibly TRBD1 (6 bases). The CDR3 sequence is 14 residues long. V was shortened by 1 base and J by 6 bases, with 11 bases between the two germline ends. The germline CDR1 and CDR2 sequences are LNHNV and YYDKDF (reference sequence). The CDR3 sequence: CATSRAQRGDTQYF. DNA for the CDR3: TGTGCCACCAGCAGAGCCCAAAGGGGGGATACGCAGTATTTT.

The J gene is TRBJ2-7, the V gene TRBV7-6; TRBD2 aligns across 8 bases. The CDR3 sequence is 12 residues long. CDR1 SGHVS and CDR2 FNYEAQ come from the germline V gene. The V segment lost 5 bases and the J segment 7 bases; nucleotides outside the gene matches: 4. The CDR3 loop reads CASSPGGVEQYF. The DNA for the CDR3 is TGTGCCAGCAGCCCCGGGGGGGTTGAGCAGTACTTC.

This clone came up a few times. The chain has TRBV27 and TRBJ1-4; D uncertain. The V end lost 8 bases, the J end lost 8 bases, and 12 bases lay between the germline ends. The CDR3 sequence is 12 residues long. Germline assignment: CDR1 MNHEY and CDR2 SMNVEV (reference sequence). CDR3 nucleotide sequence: TGTGCCAGCGGCGAGGTTTGGGAAAAACTGTTTTTT. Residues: CASGEVWEKLFF.

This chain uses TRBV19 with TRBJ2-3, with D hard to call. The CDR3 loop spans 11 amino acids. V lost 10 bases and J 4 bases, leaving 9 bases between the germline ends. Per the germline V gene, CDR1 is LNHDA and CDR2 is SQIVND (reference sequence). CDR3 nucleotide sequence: TGTGCCACTTACTTTCCAGATACGCAGTATTTT. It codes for CATYFPDTQYF.

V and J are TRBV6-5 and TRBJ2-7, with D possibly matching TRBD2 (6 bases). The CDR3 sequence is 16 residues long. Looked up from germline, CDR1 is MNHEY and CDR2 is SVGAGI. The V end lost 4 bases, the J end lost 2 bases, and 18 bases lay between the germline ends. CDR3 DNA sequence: TGTGCCAGCAGTTCCCGGGGACTCCGCGGTACCTACGAGCAGTACTTC. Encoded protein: CASSSRGLRGTYEQYF.

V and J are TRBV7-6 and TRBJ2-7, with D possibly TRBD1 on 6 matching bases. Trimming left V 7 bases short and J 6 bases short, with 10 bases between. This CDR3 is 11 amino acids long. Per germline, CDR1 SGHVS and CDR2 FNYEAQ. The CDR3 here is CASMGASEQYF. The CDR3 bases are TGTGCCAGCATGGGGGCCTCCGAGCAGTACTTC.

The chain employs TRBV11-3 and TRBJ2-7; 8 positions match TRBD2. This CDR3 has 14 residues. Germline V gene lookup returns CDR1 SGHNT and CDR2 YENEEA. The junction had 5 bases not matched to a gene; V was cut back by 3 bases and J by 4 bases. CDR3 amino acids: CASSFRAGAYEQYF. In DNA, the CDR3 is TGTGCCAGCAGCTTCAGAGCGGGAGCTTACGAGCAGTACTTC.

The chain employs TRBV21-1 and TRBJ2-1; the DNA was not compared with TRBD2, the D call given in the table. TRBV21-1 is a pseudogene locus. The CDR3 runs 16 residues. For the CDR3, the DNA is TGTGCCAGCAGCACAAACCGGGACTACTCCTACAATGAGCAGTTCTTC. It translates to CASSTNRDYSYNEQFF.

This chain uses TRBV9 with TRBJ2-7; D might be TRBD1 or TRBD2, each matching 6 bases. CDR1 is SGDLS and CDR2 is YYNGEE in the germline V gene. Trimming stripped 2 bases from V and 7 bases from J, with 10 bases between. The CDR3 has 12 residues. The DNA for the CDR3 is TGTGCCAGCAGCGTCACAGGGAGGGAGCAGTACTTC. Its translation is CASSVTGREQYF.

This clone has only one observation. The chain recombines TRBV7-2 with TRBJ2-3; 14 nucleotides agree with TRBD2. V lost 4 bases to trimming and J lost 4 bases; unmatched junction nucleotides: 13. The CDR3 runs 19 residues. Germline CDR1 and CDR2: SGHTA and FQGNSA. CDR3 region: CASSSHLRTSGRLADTQYF. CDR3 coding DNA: TGTGCCAGCAGCTCCCACTTACGGACTAGCGGGAGGCTAGCAGATACGCAGTATTTT.

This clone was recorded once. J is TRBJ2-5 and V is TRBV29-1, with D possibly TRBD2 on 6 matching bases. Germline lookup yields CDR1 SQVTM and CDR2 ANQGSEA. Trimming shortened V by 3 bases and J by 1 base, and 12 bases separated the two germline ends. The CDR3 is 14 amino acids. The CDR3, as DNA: TGCAGCGTTGATGCTACGGGACTCCAAGAGACCCAGTACTTC. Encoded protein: CSVDATGLQETQYF.

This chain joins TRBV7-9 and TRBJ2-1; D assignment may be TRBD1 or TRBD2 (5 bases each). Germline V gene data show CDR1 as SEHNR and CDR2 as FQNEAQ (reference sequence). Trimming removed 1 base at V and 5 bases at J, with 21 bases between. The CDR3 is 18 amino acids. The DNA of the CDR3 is TGTGCCAGCAGCTTAGAATGGGGAACCGGGACCACAAACAATGAGCAGTTCTTC. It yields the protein CASSLEWGTGTTNNEQFF.

This CDR3 reads CASSDGQGDGPEQYF. The CDR3 DNA reads as TGTGCCAGCAGTGACGGGCAGGGTGATGGTCCCGAGCAGTACTTC. J is TRBJ2-7 and V is TRBV25-1; a weak D match, TRBD1 (5 bases). Germline loops: CDR1 MGHDK, CDR2 SYGVNS. V shed 3 bases and J shed 6 bases, with 18 bases lying between them. CDR3 length: 15 amino acids.